Listed here are 29 T cell receptor beta chains from one sample, sequenced in a study of naive and memory T cell subsets. Both TRBC1 and TRBC2 were covered by a beta constant-region primer of two equimolar oligonucleotides. TCRdb ran MiXCR on the UMI-ligation and nested PCR reads and lists one entry per CDR3 protein. The table includes 100,000 or so distinct CDR3 sequences, 6% to 7.5% detected once. Sequencing was performed on central memory CD4+ T cells from blood. The receptors were sampled from a human donor in good health.

V is TRBV12-3 or TRBV12-4 and J is TRBJ1-2; D not certain. The CDR3 extends over 15 amino acids. V lost 5 bases to trimming and J lost 4 bases, with 17 bases between them. The CDR3 sequence is CASSPQPLGSYGYTF. In nucleotides, the CDR3 is TGTGCCAGCAGTCCCCAACCCCTGGGAAGCTATGGCTACACCTTC.

V gene TRBV5-5 combines with J gene TRBJ2-2, with 10 positions matching TRBD2. This CDR3 is built from 16 residues. Trimming removed 4 bases from V and 1 base from J; junction bases left unmatched: 4. The germline V gene has CDR1 SGHKS and CDR2 YYEKEE (reference sequence). The CDR3 DNA sequence: TGTGCCAGCAGCCTAAGGACTAGCGGGAACACCGGGGAGCTGTTTTTT. This sequence encodes CASSLRTSGNTGELFF.

There are many counts of this clonotype. The chain joins TRBV2 to TRBJ1-1; 7 nucleotides line up with TRBD1. CDR1 and CDR2 from the germline V gene are SNHLY and FYNNEI. Trimming removed 4 bases from V and 5 bases from J; junction bases left unmatched: 4. CDR3 length: 13 residues. The CDR3 region has the DNA TGTGCCAGCAGTGGACAGGGTGCGACTGAAGCTTTCTTT. Protein: CASSGQGATEAFF.

J is TRBJ2-7 and V is TRBV6-2 or TRBV6-3; perhaps TRBD2 as D (5 bases). Trimming removed 7 bases at V and 2 bases at J, with 21 bases between. Germline values: CDR1 MNHEY, CDR2 SVGEGT. CDR3 length: 16 residues. The CDR3 spells CASIERRPLYPYEQYF. The CDR3 DNA reads TGTGCCAGCATTGAGCGGAGACCTCTATATCCCTACGAGCAGTACTTC.

This clonotype was seen at least ten times. The CDR3 is CASRAGENTGELFF. CDR3 DNA sequence: TGCGCCAGCAGGGCGGGGGAGAACACCGGGGAGCTGTTTTTT. J is TRBJ2-2 and V is TRBV5-1, with 7 bases that match TRBD2. Germline V gene lookup returns CDR1 SGHRS and CDR2 YFSETQ. Unmatched junction bases numbered 2, after V lost 5 bases and J lost 1 base. This CDR3 is 14 amino acids long. Combining the CDR3 with reference TRBV5-1 and TRBJ2-2 gives the whole variable domain KAGVTQTPRYLIKTRGQQVTLSCSPISGHRSVSWYQQTPGQGLQFLFEYFSETQRNKGNFPGRFSGRQFSNSRSEMNVSTLELGDSALYLCASRAGENTGELFFGEGSRLTVL.

The table lists this clonotype with many counts. This chain connects TRBV28 to TRBJ1-6, with a weak D call TRBD1 (5 bases). Looked up from germline, CDR1 is MDHEN and CDR2 is SYDVKM. CDR3 length: 16 residues. Trimming left V 7 bases short and J 4 bases short, with 17 bases between. CDR3 bases: TGTGCCAGCAAGCGAGGCAGGGAGTTATATAATTCACCCCTCCACTTT. Protein product: CASKRGRELYNSPLHF.

The genes are TRBV20-1 and TRBJ1-2; D might be TRBD1 (6 bases). Germline CDR1 is DFQATT and CDR2 is SNEGSKA (reference sequence). The V and J ends lost 4 bases and 7 bases respectively, with 10 bases between them. This CDR3 is built from 11 residues. The DNA for the CDR3 is TGCAGTGCTACGGGGACACTTGGCTACACCTTC. This gives the protein CSATGTLGYTF.

This clonotype turned up a few times. The chain recombines TRBV19 with TRBJ2-7; 9 bases are shared with TRBD1. The ends lost 4 bases at V and 2 bases at J; junction bases unmatched: 3. This CDR3 spans 14 amino acids. Germline V gene lookup returns CDR1 LNHDA and CDR2 SQIVND (reference sequence). CDR3 sequence: CASSRGTGPYEQYF. CDR3 in DNA: TGTGCCAGTAGTAGGGGGACAGGGCCCTACGAGCAGTACTTC.

At least ten counts were recorded for this clonotype. V and J are TRBV20-1 and TRBJ1-4; 7 bases match TRBD1. Losses at the gene ends were 0 bases for V and 4 bases for J; bases not matched to a gene: 5. Germline V CDR1 and CDR2: DFQATT, SNEGSKA (reference sequence). The CDR3 runs 15 residues. The chain's CDR3 is CSARDPGQNNEKLFF. Here the CDR3 DNA reads TGCAGTGCTAGAGACCCGGGACAGAATAATGAAAAACTGTTTTTT.

This clonotype came up many times. The chain uses TRBV7-8 and TRBJ1-3; D is uncertain. The V end was cut by 3 bases, the J end by 2 bases, with 11 bases between. The germline V gene encodes CDR1 SGHVS and CDR2 FQNEAQ. CDR3 size: 15 residues. CDR3 amino acids: CASSFRPGTGNTIYF. DNA for the CDR3: TGTGCCAGCAGCTTCCGTCCCGGGACTGGAAACACCATATATTTT.

The rearrangement uses TRBV20-1 and TRBJ2-7, with D possibly being TRBD1 (6 bases). V was pared by 5 bases and J by 4 bases, with 12 bases between. In germline, CDR1 is DFQATT, CDR2 SNEGSKA (reference sequence). This CDR3 has 12 amino acids. The CDR3: CSARTGYYEQYF. The CDR3 region has the DNA TGCAGTGCTCGTACAGGGTATTACGAGCAGTACTTC.

This clonotype was detected ten times or more. The rearrangement links TRBV29-1 to TRBJ1-2; tentative D call: TRBD1 (5 bases). Germline V gives CDR1 SQVTM, CDR2 ANQGSEA. This CDR3 contains 12 residues. Trimming stripped 1 base from V and 8 bases from J, with 11 bases between. CDR3 region: CSVEVRRGGYTF. The CDR3 DNA is TGCAGCGTTGAAGTTCGGCGGGGGGGCTACACCTTC.

The rearrangement links TRBV7-3 to TRBJ2-5; perhaps TRBD1 as D (5 bases). This CDR3 comprises 14 residues. The germline V gene has CDR1 SGHTA and CDR2 FQGTGA. V lost 1 base and J 9 bases, leaving 15 bases between the germline ends. Written as DNA, the CDR3 is TGTGCCAGCAGCTTAAGTGGGGCGGCATCTCCCCAGTACTTC. It codes for CASSLSGAASPQYF.

This clonotype was counted many times. V and J are TRBV12-3 or TRBV12-4 and TRBJ1-4; D uncertain. This CDR3 contains 17 residues. The V and J ends lost 3 bases and 6 bases respectively, with 20 bases between them. CDR3 coding DNA: TGTGCCAGCAGTTTCTTGTTCCTTGGATTTGTACATGAAAAACTGTTTTTT. Its protein product is CASSFLFLGFVHEKLFF.

This clonotype occurred many times. This sequence joins TRBV20-1 and TRBJ2-1, with 9 bases that match TRBD1. Germline-derived CDR1 and CDR2 are DFQATT and SNEGSKA (reference sequence). With V trimmed by 0 bases and J by 7 bases, 10 bases remained unmatched. This CDR3 is built from 16 residues. The CDR3 DNA reads as TGCAGTGCTAGAGAATTCGGACAGGGGAGTAAGAATGAGCAGTTCTTC. The encoded protein is CSAREFGQGSKNEQFF.

This rearrangement joins TRBV5-1 to TRBJ2-1; 8 nucleotides line up with TRBD2. J lost 6 bases, V lost 4 bases, and 6 bases had no gene match. The CDR3 loop spans 14 amino acids. In germline, CDR1 is SGHRS, CDR2 YFSETQ. The CDR3 spells CASSTLSGSNEQFF. The DNA of the CDR3 is TGCGCCAGCAGCACCCTCAGCGGGAGCAATGAGCAGTTCTTC.

This clonotype was found a few times. The gene calls are TRBV7-2 and TRBJ2-3; 13 nucleotides align to TRBD2. CDR3 length: 19 residues. Trimming cost V 5 bases and J 2 bases; bases outside gene matches: 13. Germline CDR1 is SGHTA and CDR2 is FQGNSA. For the CDR3, the DNA is TGTGCCAGCAGCCGGGGCCTAACCGGGACTAGCGGGATCACAGATACGCAGTATTTT. The encoded protein is CASSRGLTGTSGITDTQYF.

J is TRBJ2-7 and V is TRBV3-1; D gene ambiguous. This CDR3 comprises 13 residues. The ends were cut back, 4 bases at V and 1 base at J, with 8 bases in the middle. Germline CDR1 LGHDT, CDR2 YNNKEL (reference sequence). The CDR3 sequence: CASSLWLSYEQYF. CDR3 bases: TGTGCCAGCAGCCTCTGGCTTTCCTACGAGCAGTACTTC.

This clonotype was seen ten or more times. The rearrangement joins TRBV6-2 or TRBV6-3 to TRBJ2-5, with a weak D call TRBD1 (6 bases). The V end was cut by 5 bases, the J end by 3 bases, with 13 bases between. The CDR3 covers 14 residues. Germline V gene sequence: CDR1 MNHEY, CDR2 SVGEGT. The CDR3 sequence is CASSAYRDEETQYF. In nucleotides, the CDR3 is TGTGCCAGCAGTGCCTACAGGGATGAAGAGACCCAGTACTTC.

Sample share makes this clonotype medium-sized. The V call is TRBV7-9, the J call TRBJ1-2, with a weak D call TRBD1 (5 bases). Germline V gives CDR1 SEHNR, CDR2 FQNEAQ (reference sequence). V lost 2 bases, J lost 5 bases, and 6 bases lay in between. CDR3 length: 12 amino acids. For the CDR3, the DNA is TGTGCCAGCAGCTTACCAGGGTATGGCTACACCTTC. Translating gives CASSLPGYGYTF.

This sequence joins TRBV20-1 and TRBJ2-1, with 11 bases identical to TRBD1. The CDR3 spans 16 residues. V lost 5 bases to trimming and J lost 2 bases; unmatched junction nucleotides: 8. Germline lookup yields CDR1 DFQATT and CDR2 SNEGSKA (reference sequence). CDR3 nucleotide sequence: TGCAGTGCTCCTAATAAGGGACAGGGGGCCTACAATGAGCAGTTCTTC. It translates to CSAPNKGQGAYNEQFF.

In its sample, this clonotype was seen many times. The chain links TRBV6-6 to TRBJ1-6; D is ambiguous. The V and J ends lost 5 bases and 13 bases respectively, with 15 bases between them. The CDR3 has 13 amino acids. From germline, CDR1 is MNHNY and CDR2 SVGAGI (reference sequence). This chain's CDR3 is CASSNDRHLPLHF. As DNA, the CDR3 is TGTGCCAGCAGTAACGACCGCCACCTCCCCCTCCACTTT.

In this sample, this clonotype turned up a few times. The gene calls are TRBV20-1 and TRBJ2-7, with TRBD2 matching 8 bases. V lost 0 bases and J lost 7; bases outside the gene matches: 17. The CDR3 has 17 residues. Per germline, CDR1 DFQATT and CDR2 SNEGSKA (reference sequence). The CDR3 reads CSARDLSAPAGVKEQYF. The CDR3 DNA reads as TGCAGTGCTAGAGATCTGTCAGCCCCAGCGGGAGTAAAGGAGCAGTACTTC.

Ten or more counts support this clonotype. The chain joins TRBV20-1 to TRBJ2-7; TRBD1 agrees at 8 bases. CDR1 is DFQATT and CDR2 is SNEGSKA in the germline V gene (reference sequence). This CDR3 is 14 amino acids long. J gave up 1 base and V 6 bases, and 8 bases lay outside the gene matches. Written as DNA, the CDR3 is TGCAGTGCCCTACGACAGGGGATATCCTACGAGCAGTACTTC. Amino acid sequence: CSALRQGISYEQYF.

This clonotype was observed a handful of times. This chain's CDR3 is CASWIPSGSTDTQYF. DNA of the CDR3: TGTGCCAGCTGGATACCCAGCGGGAGCACAGATACGCAGTATTTT. The genes are TRBV7-2 and TRBJ2-3, with a tentative D call TRBD2 (6 bases). The germline V and J ends were trimmed by 8 bases and 0 bases, with 15 bases remaining between them. Germline V gene lookup returns CDR1 SGHTA and CDR2 FQGNSA. This CDR3 spans 15 amino acids.

Many counts were recorded for this clonotype. The junction and the germline gene differ at one end; a read error may be behind it. Written as DNA, the CDR3 is TGTGCCAGCAGTCACGGGTTCGGAACAGCCAACAAGGAGCAGTTCTTC. This encodes CASSHGFGTANKEQFF. V and J are TRBV6-6 and TRBJ2-1; D call uncertain. Germline V gives CDR1 MNHNY, CDR2 SVGAGI (reference sequence). The CDR3 sequence is 16 residues long.

This clonotype was seen at least ten times. The CDR3 DNA sequence: TGTGCCAGCAGCCGTACGGGGTCGTCCTCCTACGAGCAGTACTTC. This sequence encodes CASSRTGSSSYEQYF. The chain is built from TRBV4-2 and TRBJ2-7; D perhaps matches TRBD2 (5 bases). Trimming shortened V by 4 bases and J by 0 bases, and 13 bases separated the two germline ends. This CDR3 has 15 residues. Germline values: CDR1 LGHNA, CDR2 YNFKEQ.

This clonotype was observed many times. The chain is built from TRBV6-2 or TRBV6-3 and TRBJ1-5, with a tentative D call TRBD1 (6 bases). The CDR3 extends over 13 amino acids. The V gene's germline CDR1 is MNHEY and CDR2 SVGEGT. Trimming pared 4 bases from V and 9 bases from J, leaving 13 bases between. CDR3 loop: CASSWTEQSPQHF. For the CDR3, the DNA is TGTGCCAGCAGTTGGACAGAGCAATCGCCCCAGCATTTT.

This clonotype was detected only a few times. The gene calls are TRBV20-1 and TRBJ2-1; TRBD2 matches 8 bases. The CDR3 is 17 amino acids. V shed 3 bases, J shed 0 bases, and the junction held 10 bases outside the gene matches. CDR1 is DFQATT and CDR2 is SNEGSKA in the germline V gene (reference sequence). The CDR3 here is CSASGIAGPSSYNEQFF. CDR3 sequence (DNA): TGCAGTGCTAGTGGGATAGCGGGACCAAGCTCCTACAATGAGCAGTTCTTC.